One T cell receptor (beta chain) is described in this entry. Systemic immunosuppression or autoimmune disease history was grounds to exclude patients. Profiled with immunoSEQ multiplex PCR; TCRdb holds only in-frame clones, not every one. The repertoire has roughly 60,000 clones, roughly 84% of them found once; the top ten carry 4.6%. These data belong to a study of OX40 agonist ivuxolimab in advanced cancers. The overall study: Patients received the agonistic anti-OX40 (CD134) antibody ivuxolimab.

J gave up 7 bases and V 2 bases, and 5 bases lay outside the gene matches. The germline V gene encodes CDR1 SGHDN and CDR2 FVKESK. CDR3 length: 16 amino acids. V is TRBV14 and J is TRBJ1-6; 10 nucleotides agree with TRBD1. This receptor was taken from an adult with an advanced solid tumor such as melanoma, head and neck, liver or kidney cancer. Sequenced material: CD4+ or CD8+ T cells sorted from blood, taken in a trial of the OX40 agonist ivuxolimab. The CDR3 loop is CASSQLRGQGNSPLHF. In nucleotides, the CDR3 is TGTGCCAGCAGCCAATTAAGGGGACAGGGGAATTCACCCCTCCACTTT.